This passage covers 30 T cell receptor beta chains from one sample sequenced in a study of cytomegalovirus exposure and HLA in healthy donors. The PCR contained 60 Vbeta and 13 Jbeta primers. Assay: immunoSEQ multiplex PCR; the TCRdb copy retains only in-frame clones and omits some. The data show some 130,000 clones, more than 80% seen once. The specimen sequenced was PBMCs. The receptors here all came from a woman in her twenties or thirties in good health and CMV-seropositive.

The CDR3, as DNA: TGCGCCAGCAGCGACCTAGCGGGGAATGAGCAGTTCTTC. Its protein product is CASSDLAGNEQFF. V gene TRBV5-1 combines with J gene TRBJ2-1; 9 nucleotides align to TRBD2. The CDR3 length is 13 residues. Germline CDR1 reads SGHRS; CDR2 reads YFSETQ. V was clipped by 4 bases and J by 7 bases; unmatched bases: 3.

This chain uses TRBV28 with TRBJ2-7, with D perhaps TRBD1 (5 bases). The germline V and J ends were trimmed by 6 bases and 0 bases, with 9 bases remaining between them. CDR3 length: 13 amino acids. Germline CDR1 and CDR2: MDHEN and SYDVKM. CDR3: CASRQTVSYEQYF. The CDR3 bases are TGTGCCAGCAGACAGACAGTCTCCTACGAGCAGTACTTC.

The V gene is TRBV11-2, the J gene TRBJ2-7; 7 nucleotides line up with TRBD1. From germline, CDR1 is SGHAT and CDR2 FQNNGV. CDR3 length: 14 residues. V lost 4 bases and J lost 7; bases outside the gene matches: 10. DNA of the CDR3: TGTGCCAGCAGCTCGACAGGGTCCGGTGCGGAGCAGTACTTC. Its translation is CASSSTGSGAEQYF.

The rearrangement uses TRBV18 and TRBJ2-1, with 12 bases matching TRBD2. Germline CDR1 KGHSH, CDR2 LQKENI. Trimming at V came to 4 bases and at J to 4 bases, leaving 11 bases not matched to a gene. CDR3 size: 18 residues. The CDR3 loop is CASSLTRLAGALYNEQFF. Written as DNA, the CDR3 is TGTGCCAGCTCACTGACCAGACTAGCGGGAGCCCTGTACAATGAGCAGTTCTTC.

The rearrangement uses TRBV27 and TRBJ2-7; D may be TRBD1 (7 bases). Germline lookup yields CDR1 MNHEY and CDR2 SMNVEV (reference sequence). V lost 5 bases to trimming and J lost 4 bases, with 18 bases between them. The CDR3 totals 15 residues. The CDR3 bases are TGTGCCAGCAGTCCCTCGCAGGGGGGTTTTTACGAGCAGTACTTC. Protein product: CASSPSQGGFYEQYF.

The rearrangement joins TRBV4-1 to TRBJ1-5, with 8 positions matching TRBD1. The ends lost 4 bases at V and 2 bases at J; junction bases unmatched: 4. The CDR3 totals 15 residues. Germline V gene data show CDR1 as MGHRA and CDR2 as YSYEKL. CDR3 in DNA: TGCGCCAGCAGCCGTGACAGGGGTGGCAATCAGCCCCAGCATTTT. Translated: CASSRDRGGNQPQHF.

For the CDR3, the DNA is TGTGCCAGCAGTCAGCCCGGGACAGGGCGTGAAGCTTTCTTT. Translating gives CASSQPGTGREAFF. This chain links TRBV28 with TRBJ1-1; 9 bases map to TRBD1. This CDR3 is 14 amino acids long. Germline CDR1 and CDR2: MDHEN and SYDVKM. V lost 5 bases, J lost 7 bases, and 8 bases stayed unmatched.

The chain joins TRBV5-1 to TRBJ2-5, with 8 bases fitting TRBD2. Looked up from germline, CDR1 is SGHRS and CDR2 is YFSETQ. There are 13 residues in the CDR3. Trimming took 8 bases from V and 5 from J; bases not matched to a gene: 8. Written as DNA, the CDR3 is TGCGCCAGTACGGGGGGGGACGGGGAGACCCAGTACTTC. This codes for CASTGGDGETQYF. Drawing the rest from reference TRBV5-1 and TRBJ2-5, the complete variable domain is KAGVTQTPRYLIKTRGQQVTLSCSPISGHRSVSWYQQTPGQGLQFLFEYFSETQRNKGNFPGRFSGRQFSNSRSEMNVSTLELGDSALYLCASTGGDGETQYFGPGTRLLVL.

This clone occurred a few times. The gene calls are TRBV7-9 and TRBJ2-7; 11 nucleotides line up with TRBD2. The CDR3 is 16 amino acids. Germline V lookup: CDR1 SEHNR, CDR2 FQNEAQ (reference sequence). With V trimmed by 3 bases and J by 0 bases, 4 bases remained unmatched. CDR3 DNA: TGTGCCAGCAGCTTGATAGCGGGAGGGTTCTCCTACGAGCAGTACTTC. Its translation: CASSLIAGGFSYEQYF. Drawing the rest from reference TRBV7-9 and TRBJ2-7, the complete variable domain is DTGVSQNPRHKITKRGQNVTFRCDPISEHNRLYWYRQTLGQGPEFLTYFQNEAQLEKSRLLSDRFSAERPKGSFSTLEIQRTEQGDSAMYLCASSLIAGGFSYEQYFGPGTRLTVT.

The CDR3 DNA is TGTGCCAGTAGTCCGGGACTAGCCCTTTTAGATACGCAGTATTTT. Amino acids: CASSPGLALLDTQYF. The genes are TRBV19 and TRBJ2-3; 9 nucleotides match TRBD2. The trim removed 5 bases at V and 5 bases at J, leaving 8 bases unmatched. CDR1 is LNHDA, CDR2 SQIVND, per germline (reference sequence). CDR3 size: 15 residues.

The CDR3 nucleotides read TGTGCCAGCAGCTTAACGAGTGAAACAGATACGCAGTATTTT. This encodes CASSLTSETDTQYF. The chain combines TRBV7-3 with TRBJ2-3; D is uncertain. Trimming shortened V by 0 bases and J by 3 bases, and 7 bases separated the two germline ends. Per germline, CDR1 SGHTA and CDR2 FQGTGA. This CDR3 has 14 amino acids.

This chain uses TRBV6-1 with TRBJ2-4, with no clear D. The V end lost 2 bases, the J end lost 1 base, and 6 bases lay between the germline ends. The CDR3 is 14 residues long. Germline V lookup: CDR1 MNHNS, CDR2 SASEGT. The CDR3 protein is CASSEPGAKNIQYF. The CDR3, as DNA: TGTGCCAGCAGTGAACCCGGGGCCAAAAACATTCAGTACTTC.

The rearrangement uses TRBV25-1 and TRBJ1-5; TRBD1 agrees at 7 bases. This CDR3 has 18 residues. J lost 1 base, V lost 2 bases, and 11 bases had no gene match. In germline, CDR1 is MGHDK, CDR2 SYGVNS. CDR3 in DNA: TGTGCCAGCAGTGAAGGGGACAGACAAGAGGGAAGCAATCAGCCCCAGCATTTT. Its protein is CASSEGDRQEGSNQPQHF.

V gene TRBV7-9 combines with J gene TRBJ1-6, with D tentatively TRBD1 (5 bases). CDR3 length: 14 residues. V was shortened by 5 bases and J by 7 bases, with 12 bases between the two germline ends. Germline V gene sequence: CDR1 SEHNR, CDR2 FQNEAQ (reference sequence). CDR3 loop: CASSLGRGNSPLHF. In DNA, the CDR3 is TGTGCCAGCAGCCTGGGAAGGGGAAATTCACCCCTCCACTTT. The complete variable domain, with remaining parts taken from reference TRBV7-9 and TRBJ1-6, reads DTGVSQNPRHKITKRGQNVTFRCDPISEHNRLYWYRQTLGQGPEFLTYFQNEAQLEKSRLLSDRFSAERPKGSFSTLEIQRTEQGDSAMYLCASSLGRGNSPLHFGNGTRLTVT.

The V call is TRBV7-9, the J call TRBJ2-1; maybe TRBD2 (5 bases). Trimming shortened V by 5 bases and J by 2 bases, and 19 bases separated the two germline ends. The germline V gene has CDR1 SEHNR and CDR2 FQNEAQ (reference sequence). The CDR3 consists of 17 residues. CDR3 in amino acids: CASSATTRAAAYNEQFF. The CDR3 DNA sequence: TGTGCCAGCAGCGCTACCACTAGGGCAGCTGCCTACAATGAGCAGTTCTTC.

CDR3 in amino acids: CASMAFAGNTIYF. DNA for the CDR3: TGTGCCAGCATGGCCTTTGCTGGAAACACCATATATTTT. This sequence joins TRBV14 and TRBJ1-3; D is unclear. The CDR3 spans 13 residues. Trimming pared 7 bases from V and 2 bases from J, leaving 9 bases between. Germline V gene sequence: CDR1 SGHDN, CDR2 FVKESK.

This clone was picked up one time. J is TRBJ1-2 and V is TRBV5-1; weak D call: TRBD1 (6 bases). Germline V gives CDR1 SGHRS, CDR2 YFSETQ. V lost 0 bases, J lost 4 bases, and 13 bases lay in between. There are 15 residues in the CDR3. CDR3 sequence (DNA): TGCGCCAGCAGCTTGGGCGACTTAGGGGGCTATGGCTACACCTTC. Encoded protein: CASSLGDLGGYGYTF.

The chain has TRBV25-1 and TRBJ1-1; D gene uncertain. V lost 2 bases and J lost 5, with 9 bases in between. The germline V gene encodes CDR1 MGHDK and CDR2 SYGVNS. The CDR3 totals 13 residues. The CDR3 region is CASSEITGTEAFF. The CDR3 DNA is TGTGCCAGCAGTGAAATTACGGGGACTGAAGCTTTCTTT.

This rearrangement joins TRBV28 to TRBJ1-2, with 7 bases fitting TRBD1. The J segment lost 7 bases and the V segment lost 5 bases, leaving 19 bases of the junction unmatched. Germline CDR1 reads MDHEN; CDR2 reads SYDVKM. CDR3 length equals 17 residues. In nucleotides, the CDR3 is TGTGCCAGCAGTCTACCGGGACAGACTCCCCCCCGCCCTGGCTACACCTTC. Translated: CASSLPGQTPPRPGYTF.

This chain uses TRBV5-4 with TRBJ2-1; TRBD2 matches 10 bases. V shed 3 bases, J shed 4 bases, and the junction held 10 bases outside the gene matches. Germline V gene sequence: CDR1 SGHNT, CDR2 YYREEE (reference sequence). There are 17 residues in the CDR3. CDR3 in DNA: TGTGCCAGCAGCTCACCCAGAGGACTAGCGGAATACAATGAGCAGTTCTTC. This sequence encodes CASSSPRGLAEYNEQFF.

The V call is TRBV28, the J call TRBJ1-2; 7 bases match TRBD1. CDR1 MDHEN and CDR2 SYDVKM come from the germline V gene. CDR3 length equals 13 residues. V dropped 3 bases and J dropped 6; count of bases not matched to a gene: 4. CDR3 protein: CASSLRQGNGYTF. For the CDR3, the DNA is TGTGCCAGCAGTTTGCGACAGGGTAATGGCTACACCTTC.

This chain connects TRBV6-5 to TRBJ1-6, with D possibly TRBD1 on 6 matching bases. The CDR3 covers 15 residues. Germline CDR1 MNHEY, CDR2 SVGAGI. V dropped 6 bases and J dropped 7 bases, with 16 bases sitting between them. The CDR3 DNA sequence: TGTGCCAGCAGCCAACTTGCAGGGGCGAATTCACCCCTCCACTTT. This translates into CASSQLAGANSPLHF.

The chain employs TRBV19 and TRBJ2-6; TRBD2 agrees at 7 bases. V lost 4 bases to trimming and J lost 3 bases; unmatched junction nucleotides: 6. The CDR3 has 16 amino acids. The germline V gene encodes CDR1 LNHDA and CDR2 SQIVND (reference sequence). The CDR3 nucleotides read TGTGCCAGTAGTACCGCCGGGGGGAATGGGGCCAACGTCCTGACTTTC. It codes for CASSTAGGNGANVLTF. Full variable domain (missing parts from reference TRBV19 and TRBJ2-6): DGGITQSPKYLFRKEGQNVTLSCEQNLNHDAMYWYRQDPGQGLRLIYYSQIVNDFQKGDIAEGYSVSREKKESFPLTVTSAQKNPTAFYLCASSTAGGNGANVLTFGAGSRLTVL.

The chain joins TRBV6-1 to TRBJ1-5; possible D gene TRBD1, 6 bases. This CDR3 contains 13 residues. Trimming removed 3 bases at V and 7 bases at J, with 10 bases between. Per the germline V gene, CDR1 is MNHNS and CDR2 is SASEGT. This CDR3 reads CASSDRGWQPQHF. The DNA for the CDR3 is TGTGCCAGCAGTGACAGGGGCTGGCAGCCCCAGCATTTT.

This chain links TRBV2 with TRBJ2-5; D gene unclear. The CDR3 has 13 amino acids. Germline CDR1 and CDR2: SNHLY and FYNNEI. Trimming left V 7 bases short and J 5 bases short, with 14 bases between. In DNA form, the CDR3 reads TGTGCCAGCAAGGAGCGTAGTAAGGAGACCCAGTACTTC. It specifies CASKERSKETQYF.

The chain joins TRBV28 to TRBJ1-2; the match to TRBD1 covers 11 bases. V trimming: 6 bases; J trimming: 8 bases; junction bases outside the gene matches: 5. Germline V gene sequence: CDR1 MDHEN, CDR2 SYDVKM. The CDR3 is 13 residues long. CDR3 coding DNA: TGTGCCAGCAGCCAGGGACAGGGGGGCGGCTACACCTTC. It is translated as CASSQGQGGGYTF.

V usage is TRBV28 and J usage is TRBJ1-1, with D possibly being TRBD1 (6 bases). CDR3 length: 18 amino acids. Trimming pared 4 bases from V and 0 bases from J, leaving 21 bases between. Germline loops: CDR1 MDHEN, CDR2 SYDVKM. The CDR3, as DNA: TGTGCCAGCAGTTCCTTGGGGGGGCTTGTTTTCTTGAACACTGAAGCTTTCTTT. Its protein product is CASSSLGGLVFLNTEAFF. The entire variable domain, with the rest obtained from reference TRBV28 and TRBJ1-1, is as follows: DVKVTQSSRYLVKRTGEKVFLECVQDMDHENMFWYRQDPGLGLRLIYFSYDVKMKEKGDIPEGYSVSREKKERFSLILESASTNQTSMYLCASSSLGGLVFLNTEAFFGQGTRLTVV.

This clone was picked up one time. The V call is TRBV9, the J call TRBJ1-5, with a weak D call TRBD1 (6 bases). CDR1 and CDR2 from the germline V gene are SGDLS and YYNGEE. The CDR3 totals 14 residues. Trimming removed 4 bases from V and 1 base from J, with 9 bases in between. CDR3 in amino acids: CASSRQGSNQPQHF. DNA of the CDR3: TGTGCCAGCAGCCGCCAGGGGAGCAATCAGCCCCAGCATTTT.

The rearrangement joins TRBV19 to TRBJ2-3; 8 bases line up with TRBD2. This CDR3 region has 16 residues. Germline assignment: CDR1 LNHDA and CDR2 SQIVND (reference sequence). J gave up 2 bases and V 5 bases, and 9 bases lay outside the gene matches. Written as DNA, the CDR3 is TGTGCCAGTAGTGTTCTAACTAGCGGATTCACAGATACGCAGTATTTT. It is translated as CASSVLTSGFTDTQYF.

The chain has TRBV5-1 and TRBJ2-2, with a possible D match to TRBD1 (6 bases). Per germline, CDR1 SGHRS and CDR2 YFSETQ. V shed 7 bases and J shed 6 bases, with 19 bases lying between them. This CDR3 has 15 amino acids. The CDR3 bases are TGCGCCAGCGCGCTGACTTCAGGGGCGTCCGGGGAGCTGTTTTTT. This gives the protein CASALTSGASGELFF.